A single TCR beta chain is shown here with its context. Patients at the Seattle site were enrolled during active infection and followed longitudinally. Authors' processing steps: The assay estimated nucleated cells by amplifying reference gene primers. The repertoire was sequenced with immunoSEQ multiplex PCR; TCRdb's copy has only in-frame clones and lacks some. That table gives V, J and clone size, and the DNA gave D and trimming. The table shows approximately 75,000 clones, with about 88% occurring only once. This sample is drawn from a study of blood T cell repertoires in COVID-19. Trimming removed 6 bases from V and 8 bases from J, with 13 bases in between. The CDR3 extends over 13 amino acids. The germline gives CDR1 MNHEY, CDR2 SVGEGT.

Sequenced material: peripheral blood. The chain joins TRBV6-2 or TRBV6-3 to TRBJ1-4; D gene ambiguous. The clonotype originates from an elderly man with COVID-19, enrolled during active disease. The CDR3 region is CASSLLLREKLFF. CDR3 coding DNA: TGTGCCAGCAGCCTTCTTCTTCGGGAAAAACTGTTTTTT.